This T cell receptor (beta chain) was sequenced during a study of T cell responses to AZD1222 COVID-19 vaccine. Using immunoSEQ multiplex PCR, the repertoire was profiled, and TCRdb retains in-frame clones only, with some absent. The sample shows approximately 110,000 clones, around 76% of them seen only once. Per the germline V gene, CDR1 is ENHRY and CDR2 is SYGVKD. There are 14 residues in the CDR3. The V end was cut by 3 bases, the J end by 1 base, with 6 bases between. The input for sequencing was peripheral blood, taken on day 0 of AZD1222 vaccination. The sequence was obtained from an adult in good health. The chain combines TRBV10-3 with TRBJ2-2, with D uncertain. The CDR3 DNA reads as TGTGCCATCAGTGATAAGGTGAACACCGGGGAGCTGTTTTTT. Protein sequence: CAISDKVNTGELFF.